These 23 T cell receptor beta chains came from one sample sequenced in a study of shared clonotypes between healthy human individuals. Libraries were prepared by immunoSEQ multiplex PCR; TCRdb keeps only in-frame clonotypes and omits some of them. Counted here are about 1 million clones, about 76% occurring once; the ten biggest clones make up 1.2% to 1.5%. Material for sequencing was memory CD4+ T cells sorted from blood. The subset is: CD45RA-negative fraction. The receptor source for this set is a man in his late teens or twenties in good health.

There are a few counts of this clone. The chain is built from TRBV11-2 and TRBJ1-1; tentative D call: TRBD1 (6 bases). V was clipped by 1 base and J by 1 base, with 7 bases between them. Looked up from germline, CDR1 is SGHAT and CDR2 is FQNNGV. The CDR3 extends over 14 amino acids. CDR3 in amino acids: CASSLAQGNTEAFF. CDR3 coding DNA: TGTGCCAGCAGCTTAGCACAGGGGAACACTGAAGCTTTCTTT.

V is TRBV5-1 and J is TRBJ2-5, with 9 bases fitting TRBD2. The junction had 10 bases not matched to a gene; V was cut back by 4 bases and J by 12 bases. The CDR3 runs 13 residues. Germline CDR1 reads SGHRS; CDR2 reads YFSETQ. CDR3 residues: CASSPEASGDKYF. CDR3 DNA sequence: TGCGCCAGCAGCCCGGAGGCTAGCGGGGATAAGTACTTC.

This clone has more than one count but fewer than ten. This CDR3 is also generated by other DNA sequences in the sample. This chain uses TRBV2 with TRBJ2-2, with a weak D call TRBD2 (5 bases). From germline, CDR1 is SNHLY and CDR2 FYNNEI. This CDR3 is built from 14 residues. The V end lost 8 bases, the J end lost 1 base, and 11 bases lay between the germline ends. This chain's CDR3 is CASQGLMNTGELFF. The CDR3 bases are TGTGCCAGCCAAGGACTGATGAACACCGGGGAGCTGTTTTTT.

This chain connects TRBV6-5 to TRBJ2-5; 12 bases line up with TRBD2. In germline, CDR1 is MNHEY, CDR2 SVGAGI. The V and J ends lost 2 bases and 4 bases, in that order; junction bases with no gene match: 5. This CDR3 region has 16 residues. Here the CDR3 DNA reads TGTGCCAGCAGTTACAGAGGACTAGCGGGAACAGAGACCCAGTACTTC. This gives the protein CASSYRGLAGTETQYF.

J is TRBJ1-5 and V is TRBV5-5; D possibly corresponds to TRBD1 (5 bases). Germline values: CDR1 SGHKS, CDR2 YYEKEE (reference sequence). The CDR3 contains 15 residues. The V end lost 4 bases, the J end lost 6 bases, and 17 bases lay between the germline ends. In nucleotides, the CDR3 is TGTGCCAGCAGCCCATTCCAGGGTATGAGTCAGCCCCAGCATTTT. Amino acids: CASSPFQGMSQPQHF.

This sequence joins TRBV7-2 and TRBJ2-3; D not certain. Germline V gene sequence: CDR1 SGHTA, CDR2 FQGNSA. The V gene lost 2 bases and the J gene lost 0 bases, with 6 bases spanning the gap. The CDR3 length is 14 residues. The CDR3 DNA reads as TGTGCCAGCAGCTTATACAAAAGCACAGATACGCAGTATTTT. This translates into CASSLYKSTDTQYF.

With regard to this clone: A single base separates this from a much larger clone, so it may be a read error. Other DNA sequences of this sample code for an identical CDR3. This sequence joins TRBV11-2 and TRBJ2-5, with 7 bases fitting TRBD1. CDR1 and CDR2 from the germline V gene are SGHAT and FQNNGV. The CDR3 length is 14 residues. Trimming removed 5 bases from V and 2 bases from J; junction bases left unmatched: 5. CDR3 amino acids: CASSLRQGQETQYF. The CDR3 nucleotides read TGTGCCAGCAGCCTCCGACAGGGTCAAGAGACCCAGTACTTC. Full variable domain (remainder filled in from reference TRBV11-2 and TRBJ2-5): EAGVAQSPRYKIIEKRQSVAFWCNPISGHATLYWYQQILGQGPKLLIQFQNNGVVDDSQLPKDRFSAERLKGVDSTLKIQPAKLEDSAVYLCASSLRQGQETQYFGPGTRLLVL.

The chain joins TRBV2 to TRBJ1-4; possibly TRBD1 for D (5 bases). Trimming took 5 bases from V and 11 from J, leaving 15 bases between them. CDR3 length: 13 residues. Germline V gives CDR1 SNHLY, CDR2 FYNNEI. CDR3 bases: TGTGCCAGCAGTATTGAATGGGGGGACAAACTGTTTTTT. It translates to CASSIEWGDKLFF.

This clone appeared a single time. The CDR3 bases are TGTGCCAGCAGCTTGAAATGGAATGCTTGGGCAACAGAACGCACTGAAGCTTTCTTT. Translated, it gives CASSLKWNAWATERTEAFF. The J gene is TRBJ1-1, the V gene TRBV5-5; D gene uncertain. The CDR3 consists of 19 residues. The germline V gene has CDR1 SGHKS and CDR2 YYEKEE (reference sequence). Trimming stripped 1 base from V and 4 bases from J, with 26 bases between.

The chain links TRBV10-3 to TRBJ1-2; no clear D. This CDR3 comprises 14 residues. The ends were cut back, 3 bases at V and 4 bases at J, with 12 bases in the middle. Germline CDR1 is ENHRY and CDR2 is SYGVKD. Written as DNA, the CDR3 is TGTGCCATCAGTGATCCGCCCCATTCCTATGGCTACACCTTC. Amino acid sequence: CAISDPPHSYGYTF.

The rearrangement uses TRBV6-1 and TRBJ1-2; D is unclear. CDR1 MNHNS and CDR2 SASEGT come from the germline V gene. CDR3 length: 15 residues. V was cut by 2 bases and J by 0 bases, with 10 bases left in between. For the CDR3, the DNA is TGTGCCAGCAGTGAATCGGAGTTTGCTAACTATGGCTACACCTTC. Translated, it gives CASSESEFANYGYTF.

There are a few counts of this clone. The genes are TRBV7-9 and TRBJ2-2, with D possibly being TRBD1 or TRBD2 (5 bases each). The CDR3 has 12 residues. Germline V gene data show CDR1 as SEHNR and CDR2 as FQNEAQ (reference sequence). V lost 5 bases to trimming and J lost 13 bases, with 14 bases between them. The CDR3 region has the DNA TGTGCCAGCAGCCCCGGGACGGGTGGGCTGTTTTTT. This encodes CASSPGTGGLFF.

This clone was counted between two and nine times. The chain is built from TRBV7-9 and TRBJ2-5, with 11 nucleotides matching TRBD1. Trimming removed 5 bases from V and 5 bases from J; junction bases left unmatched: 13. This CDR3 is 17 amino acids long. Germline CDR1 is SEHNR and CDR2 is FQNEAQ (reference sequence). The DNA for the CDR3 is TGTGCCAGCAGCCCTCCACGTAAGGACAGGGGGCGGGAGACCCAGTACTTC. This translates into CASSPPRKDRGRETQYF.

This clone was observed a single time. The chain combines TRBV6-5 with TRBJ2-2; D is ambiguous. The CDR3 contains 16 residues. Trimming cost V 2 bases and J 6 bases, with 16 bases left between them. The germline V gene encodes CDR1 MNHEY and CDR2 SVGAGI. The CDR3 DNA sequence: TGTGCCAGCAGTTACCAGCGTAGGGTGAAGGCCGGGGAGCTGTTTTTT. Translating it yields CASSYQRRVKAGELFF.

The chain carries TRBV19 and TRBJ1-1; TRBD1 might be the D (6 bases). Trimming cost V 8 bases and J 0 bases, with 16 bases left between them. This CDR3 comprises 15 residues. From germline, CDR1 is LNHDA and CDR2 SQIVND (reference sequence). The CDR3 DNA sequence: TGTGCCAGTTCGGGGAAGGGGGGAATGAACACTGAAGCTTTCTTT. Amino acid sequence: CASSGKGGMNTEAFF.

There are a few counts of this clone. V gene TRBV4-3 combines with J gene TRBJ2-2, with D hard to call. Germline loops: CDR1 LGHNA, CDR2 YSLEER. Between the trimmed V and J ends, which lost 0 bases and 6 bases, there was a span of 14 bases. The CDR3 runs 16 residues. CDR3 DNA: TGCGCCAGCAGCCAAGATTTCACCCGCGGCCCCGGGGAGCTGTTTTTT. It codes for CASSQDFTRGPGELFF.

This clone was counted only a few times. The chain joins TRBV2 to TRBJ1-1, with a weak D call TRBD1 (6 bases). Trimming took off 3 bases at V and 4 bases at J, with 18 bases between the two ends. Germline CDR1 reads SNHLY; CDR2 reads FYNNEI. The CDR3 is 16 amino acids. CDR3 coding DNA: TGTGCCAGCAGTGAGGAGGGCAGGGGAGGTTCCACTGAAGCTTTCTTT. Amino acids: CASSEEGRGGSTEAFF.

The J gene is TRBJ1-2, the V gene TRBV5-4; D is perhaps TRBD1 (6 bases). Germline-derived CDR1 and CDR2 are SGHNT and YYREEE (reference sequence). The CDR3 covers 16 residues. Trimming cost V 3 bases and J 7 bases, with 22 bases left between them. CDR3 coding DNA: TGTGCCAGCAGCTCGGCGAACCAGGGGCCCACGACTGGCTACACCTTC. This translates into CASSSANQGPTTGYTF.

The count of this clone is one. V and J are TRBV6-6 and TRBJ2-7; 10 bases map to TRBD1. The length of the CDR3 is 15 residues. V lost 5 bases and J lost 3; bases outside the gene matches: 7. Germline values: CDR1 MNHNY, CDR2 SVGAGI (reference sequence). CDR3 sequence (DNA): TGTGCCAGCAGTACATCGGGACAGGGGTTCTACGAGCAGTACTTC. Amino acid sequence: CASSTSGQGFYEQYF.

This clone was seen more than once but under ten times. V gene TRBV30 combines with J gene TRBJ2-7, with unresolved D. The CDR3 runs 14 residues. V was pared by 1 base and J by 5 bases, with 15 bases between. The V gene's germline CDR1 is GTSNPN and CDR2 SVGIG (reference sequence). CDR3 in amino acids: CAWSALESGHEQYF. DNA for the CDR3: TGTGCCTGGAGTGCCTTAGAAAGTGGACACGAGCAGTACTTC.

Of note for this clone: Other DNA sequences in the sample encode the same CDR3. The chain recombines TRBV7-2 with TRBJ1-1; no reliable D call. Per germline, CDR1 SGHTA and CDR2 FQGNSA. CDR3 length: 13 residues. Trimming cost V 1 base and J 2 bases, with 5 bases left between them. Written as DNA, the CDR3 is TGTGCCAGCAGCTTAGACCCTAACACTGAAGCTTTCTTT. Translation gives CASSLDPNTEAFF.

The chain couples TRBV29-1 to TRBJ1-4; D not certain. The CDR3 loop spans 12 amino acids. Germline loops: CDR1 SQVTM, CDR2 ANQGSEA. V dropped 5 bases and J dropped 6 bases, with 10 bases sitting between them. This CDR3 reads CSVSFFDEKLFF. The CDR3 region has the DNA TGCAGCGTTAGTTTCTTCGATGAAAAACTGTTTTTT.

This clone is a singleton in its sample. The V call is TRBV5-4, the J call TRBJ1-1, with no clear D. Germline assignment: CDR1 SGHNT and CDR2 YYREEE (reference sequence). V shed 0 bases and J shed 0 bases, with 12 bases lying between them. The CDR3 totals 16 residues. The CDR3 loop reads CASSLAASLLNTEAFF. In DNA form, the CDR3 reads TGTGCCAGCAGCTTGGCCGCGAGTCTCCTGAACACTGAAGCTTTCTTT.